The rows below give T cell receptor beta chains drawn from one sample of a study of blood T cell repertoires in COVID-19. Sequencing used immunoSEQ multiplex PCR; TCRdb keeps in-frame clones, though not all of them. The sample includes 300,000 to 400,000 clones, 85% to 95% of them seen just once. The sample taken for sequencing was PBMCs or T cells enriched from blood (not recorded which). These receptors originate from a woman in her thirties who had been exposed to COVID-19. The conserved cysteine and the conserved F or W are not part of the CDR3 here. A clone size is listed for some rows: how often the clone was seen (once, few, many), or a class if it is expanded.

ASSLSTGYQDTQY | . | TRBJ2-3 | TRBV7-9
ASSTWTSLQF | . | TRBJ2-1 | TRBV7-9
ASSRSSYNSPLH | . | TRBJ1-6 | TRBV11-2
ASSQVGGHYGYT | . | TRBJ1-2 | TRBV4-1
SASTRAYTSTDTQY | . | TRBJ2-3 | TRBV20-1
PITPGGTEAF | . | TRBJ1-1 | TRBV6-5
AWTRTGIGYEQY | . | TRBJ2-7 | TRBV30
ASSLGHSGHYGYT | once | TRBJ1-2 | TRBV7-8
ASSPRTGRGSNQPQH | once | TRBJ1-5 | TRBV7-2
SASTAFSAGRTYEQY | . | TRBJ2-7 | TRBV20-1
ATSQRHPEIDGYT | . | TRBJ1-2 | TRBV15
ASSQDRDRIQETQY | . | TRBJ2-5 | TRBV4-3
ASSLAGQGAYNEQF | . | TRBJ2-1 | TRBV5-4
ASSIGQVKGTEAF | . | TRBJ1-1 | TRBV19
ASSPGTSRRTDTQY | . | TRBJ2-3 | TRBV11-1
ASSVGQPTGELF | . | TRBJ2-2 | TRBV5-1
AISELQGKHTEAF | . | TRBJ1-1 | TRBV10-3
ASIAGTGPYEQY | . | TRBJ2-7 | TRBV5-6
ASSPSPRGDYGYT | once | TRBJ1-2 | TRBV18
ASSLGPRGTEAF | . | TRBJ1-1 | TRBV5-1
ASSFDRGQGINQPQH | . | TRBJ1-5 | TRBV7-9
ASSPGQTSSYNSPLH | . | TRBJ1-6 | TRBV7-2
ASSSVPGHCQETQY | . | TRBJ2-5 | TRBV6-5
SARGTGD | . | TRBJ1-1 | TRBV20-1
ASSLEASGTSYNEQF | . | TRBJ2-1 | TRBV7-9
ASSFSQHITDTQY | . | TRBJ2-3 | TRBV5-4
ASSRDVRDNQPQH | . | TRBJ1-5 | TRBV6-5
ASSVGVSYNEQF | . | TRBJ2-1 | TRBV9
ATMGGGETQY | . | TRBJ2-5 | TRBV6-5